This TCR beta chain comes out of a study of OX40 agonist ivuxolimab in advanced cancers. Looking at the study overall: Every patient in dose escalation had hepatocellular carcinoma, melanoma, renal cell or head and neck cancer. Subjects had a mean age of roughly 60 years, with a range of about 23 to 90; just over 80% were male.

Measured with immunoSEQ multiplex PCR; TCRdb has only the in-frame clones, and not every one. The repertoire has tens of thousands of clones, roughly 80% of them found once; the top ten carry approximately 7%. The CDR3 covers 15 residues. Germline CDR1 SEHNR, CDR2 FQNEAQ (reference sequence). V shed 2 bases, J shed 2 bases, and the junction held 4 bases outside the gene matches. The gene calls are TRBV7-9 and TRBJ2-3, with 7 bases matching TRBD2. The starting material was CD4+ or CD8+ T cells sorted from blood, obtained in a trial of the OX40 agonist ivuxolimab. The receptor comes from an adult with an advanced solid tumor such as melanoma, head and neck, liver or kidney cancer. CDR3 in DNA: TGTGCCAGCAGCTTACTAGCGGCCCTCACAGATACGCAGTATTTT. Translated, it gives CASSLLAALTDTQYF.